This T cell receptor (beta chain) was sequenced during a study of cytotoxic CD8 clonotypes in ibrutinib-treated CLL. Study background: Mean values per sample were 255,043 productive templates and 94,082 productive rearrangements.

TCRdb keeps only in-frame clones here, not all; method: immunoSEQ multiplex PCR. Of some 140,000 clones listed, approximately 80% were seen once; the top ten hold roughly 13%. The V end was cut by 4 bases, the J end by 4 bases, with 12 bases between. This CDR3 has 14 amino acids. Germline assignment: CDR1 SEHNR and CDR2 FQNEAQ (reference sequence). Points on this clone: The antigen is not known.

The study, taken as a whole, reports: Clonality went higher at ibrutinib response and then dropped back toward baseline at progression. Public clonotypes, an uncommon group, contracted or remained stable on treatment.

The chain employs TRBV7-9 and TRBJ2-3; TRBD2 is a possible D gene (6 bases). This clonotype originated in a human donor with chronic lymphocytic leukemia. Sequencing used PBMCs, obtained after 12 months of ibrutinib treatment. The CDR3 sequence is CASSSKGRPDTQYF. CDR3 DNA: TGTGCCAGCAGCTCGAAAGGGAGGCCAGATACGCAGTATTTT.